This T cell receptor beta chain originates from a study of blood T cell repertoires in COVID-19. Study details: COVID-19 samples, acute and convalescent, were from the United States, Italy and Spain. The analysed material was cDNA or gDNA that came from T cells, B-cell-depleted T cells, or PBMCs.

Germline trimming cut 1 base from V and 6 bases from J; bases unmatched to any gene: 1. This CDR3 is built from 14 residues. Germline lookup yields CDR1 SGHVS and CDR2 FQNEAQ. Original processing methods: Amplification of reference gene primers provided the estimated nucleated cell counts. Produced via immunoSEQ multiplex PCR; TCRdb's table is partial and in-frame only. The V and J calls and the clone size are those of that table, but D and trimming were determined from the DNA. The profile shows over 150,000 clones, about 90% of them singletons. The chain links TRBV7-8 to TRBJ2-7; 12 bases agree with TRBD2. The origin of this receptor is a middle-aged man with acute or convalescent COVID-19. Sequenced: peripheral blood. Here the CDR3 DNA reads TGTGCCAGCAGCTTAGGACTAGCGGGAGCCGAGCAGTACTTC. Amino acids: CASSLGLAGAEQYF.